This record looks at one T cell receptor (beta chain) sequence and its context. Its specificity is unknown. The data derive from a study of T cell responses to AZD1222 COVID-19 vaccine. V dropped 5 bases and J dropped 5 bases, with 12 bases sitting between them. The CDR3 covers 13 residues. Germline CDR1 and CDR2: SGHTA and FQGTGA. Study-wide findings and caveats: Donors in the cohort were predominantly white British and more often female, and clonal diversity was possibly underestimated. Spike-specific TCR breadth and depth grew following two AZD1222 doses.

Sequencing was performed with immunoSEQ multiplex PCR; in TCRdb, only in-frame clones are kept and a portion is missing. The table shows fewer than 250,000 clones, with over 80% occurring only once. The sample in question was peripheral blood, obtained on day 0 of AZD1222 vaccination. The rearrangement joins TRBV7-3 to TRBJ1-2; D unclear. This sequence was found in an adult in good health. The CDR3: CASSNSTLYGYTF. In DNA, the CDR3 is TGTGCCAGCAGCAATTCGACCCTTTATGGCTACACCTTC. Combining the CDR3 with reference TRBV7-3 and TRBJ1-2 gives the whole variable domain GAGVSQTPSNKVTEKGKYVELRCDPISGHTALYWYRQSLGQGPEFLIYFQGTGAADDSGLPNDRFFAVRPEGSVSTLKIQRTERGDSAVYLCASSNSTLYGYTFGSGTRLTVV.